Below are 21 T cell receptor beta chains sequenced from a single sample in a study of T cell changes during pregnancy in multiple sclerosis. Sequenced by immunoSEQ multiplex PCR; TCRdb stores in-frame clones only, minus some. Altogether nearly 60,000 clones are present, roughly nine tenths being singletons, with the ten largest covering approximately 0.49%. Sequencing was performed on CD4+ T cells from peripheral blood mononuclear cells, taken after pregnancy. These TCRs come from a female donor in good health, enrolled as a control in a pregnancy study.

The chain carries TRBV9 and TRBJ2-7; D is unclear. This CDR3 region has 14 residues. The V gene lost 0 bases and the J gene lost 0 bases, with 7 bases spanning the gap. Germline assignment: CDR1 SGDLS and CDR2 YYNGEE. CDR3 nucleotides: TGTGCCAGCAGCGTAGCTCCCAGCTCCTACGAGCAGTACTTC. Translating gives CASSVAPSSYEQYF.

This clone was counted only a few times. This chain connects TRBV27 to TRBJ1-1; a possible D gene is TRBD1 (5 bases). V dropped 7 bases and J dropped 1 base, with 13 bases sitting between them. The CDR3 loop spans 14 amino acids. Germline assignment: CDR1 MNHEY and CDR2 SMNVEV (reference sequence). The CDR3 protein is CASTTSTGNTEAFF. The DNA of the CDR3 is TGTGCCAGCACGACCAGTACAGGGAACACTGAAGCTTTCTTT.

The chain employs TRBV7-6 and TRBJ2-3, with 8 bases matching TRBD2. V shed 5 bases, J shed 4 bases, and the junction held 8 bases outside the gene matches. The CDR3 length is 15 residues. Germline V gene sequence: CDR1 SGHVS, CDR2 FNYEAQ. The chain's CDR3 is CASSPPWRGADTQYF. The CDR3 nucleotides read TGTGCCAGCAGCCCCCCGTGGCGGGGGGCAGATACGCAGTATTTT.

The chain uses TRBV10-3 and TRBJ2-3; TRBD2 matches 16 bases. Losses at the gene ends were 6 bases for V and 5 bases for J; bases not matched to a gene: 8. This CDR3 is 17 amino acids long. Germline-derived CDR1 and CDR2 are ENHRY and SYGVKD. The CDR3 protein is CAIRSGTSGGAVDTQYF. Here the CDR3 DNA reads TGTGCCATCAGGTCCGGGACTAGCGGGGGGGCCGTAGATACGCAGTATTTT.

The CDR3 loop is CASGREIYEQYF. The CDR3 DNA sequence: TGTGCCAGCGGGCGGGAAATCTACGAGCAGTACTTC. The V call is TRBV2, the J call TRBJ2-7, with a weak D call TRBD2 (6 bases). CDR3 length: 12 residues. Deletions cut 8 bases from V and 3 bases from J, with 11 bases between. In germline, CDR1 is SNHLY, CDR2 FYNNEI.

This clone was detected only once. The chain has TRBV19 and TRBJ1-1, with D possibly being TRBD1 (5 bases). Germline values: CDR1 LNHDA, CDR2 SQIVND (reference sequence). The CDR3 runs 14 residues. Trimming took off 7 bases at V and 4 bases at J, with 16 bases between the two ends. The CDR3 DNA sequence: TGTGCCAGTACCGGCCCGGGACTCTTCACTGAAGCTTTCTTT. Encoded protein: CASTGPGLFTEAFF. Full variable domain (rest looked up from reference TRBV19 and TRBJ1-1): DGGITQSPKYLFRKEGQNVTLSCEQNLNHDAMYWYRQDPGQGLRLIYYSQIVNDFQKGDIAEGYSVSREKKESFPLTVTSAQKNPTAFYLCASTGPGLFTEAFFGQGTRLTVV.

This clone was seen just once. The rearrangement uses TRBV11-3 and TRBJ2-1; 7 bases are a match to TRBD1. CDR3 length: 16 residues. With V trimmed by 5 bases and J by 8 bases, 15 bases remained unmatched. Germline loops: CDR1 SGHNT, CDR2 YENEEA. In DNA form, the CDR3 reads TGTGCCAGCAGCCTTCGACAGGGATTAGCGAGTTATGAGCAGTTCTTC. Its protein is CASSLRQGLASYEQFF.

The CDR3 is CASSSTLGGNYGYTF. The CDR3 nucleotides read TGTGCCAGCAGCTCAACCCTGGGAGGGAACTATGGCTACACCTTC. V and J are TRBV7-2 and TRBJ1-2; D ambiguous. Germline CDR1 reads SGHTA; CDR2 reads FQGNSA. The CDR3 is 15 residues long. The ends were cut back, 4 bases at V and 2 bases at J, with 14 bases in the middle.

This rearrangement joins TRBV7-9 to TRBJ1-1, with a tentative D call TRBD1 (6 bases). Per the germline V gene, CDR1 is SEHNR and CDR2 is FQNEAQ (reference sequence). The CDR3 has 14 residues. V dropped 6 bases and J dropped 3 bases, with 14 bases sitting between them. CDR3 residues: CASSVQGRDTEAFF. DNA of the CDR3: TGTGCCAGCAGTGTACAGGGTCGGGACACTGAAGCTTTCTTT.

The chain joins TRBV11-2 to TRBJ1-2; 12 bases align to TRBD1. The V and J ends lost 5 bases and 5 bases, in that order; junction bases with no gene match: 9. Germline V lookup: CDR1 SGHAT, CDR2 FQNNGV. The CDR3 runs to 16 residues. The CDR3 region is CASSPAGTGGIYGYTF. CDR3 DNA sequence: TGTGCCAGCAGCCCCGCGGGGACAGGGGGCATTTATGGCTACACCTTC.

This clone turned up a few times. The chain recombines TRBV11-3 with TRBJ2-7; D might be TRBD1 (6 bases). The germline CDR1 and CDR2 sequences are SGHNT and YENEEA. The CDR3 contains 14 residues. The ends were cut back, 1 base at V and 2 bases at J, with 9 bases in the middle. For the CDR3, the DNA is TGTGCCAGCAGCTTAGCCCCAGGGGCCTACGAGCAGTACTTC. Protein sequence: CASSLAPGAYEQYF.

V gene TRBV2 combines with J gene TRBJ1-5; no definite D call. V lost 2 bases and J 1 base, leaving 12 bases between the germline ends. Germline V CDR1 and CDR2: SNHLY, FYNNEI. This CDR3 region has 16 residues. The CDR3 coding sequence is TGTGCCAGCAGTGAATTGGGCGGGTTAAGCAATCAGCCCCAGCATTTT. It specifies CASSELGGLSNQPQHF.

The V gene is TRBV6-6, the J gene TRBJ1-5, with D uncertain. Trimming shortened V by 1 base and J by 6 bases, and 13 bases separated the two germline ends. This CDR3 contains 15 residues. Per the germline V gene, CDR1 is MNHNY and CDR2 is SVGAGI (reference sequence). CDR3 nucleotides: TGTGCCAGCAGTTACTTAGATTTAATTAGTCAGCCCCAGCATTTT. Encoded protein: CASSYLDLISQPQHF.

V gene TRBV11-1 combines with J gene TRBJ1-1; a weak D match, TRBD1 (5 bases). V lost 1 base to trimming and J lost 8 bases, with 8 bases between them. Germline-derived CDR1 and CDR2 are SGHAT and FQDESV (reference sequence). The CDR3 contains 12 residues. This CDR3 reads CASSLETGEAFF. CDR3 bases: TGTGCCAGCAGCTTAGAAACAGGCGAAGCTTTCTTT.

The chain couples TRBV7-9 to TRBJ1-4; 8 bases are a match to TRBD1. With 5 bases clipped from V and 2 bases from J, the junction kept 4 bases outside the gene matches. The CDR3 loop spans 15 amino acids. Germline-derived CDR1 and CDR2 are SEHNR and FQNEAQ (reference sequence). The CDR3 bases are TGTGCCAGCAGCCACTACAGGGGGACTAATGAAAAACTGTTTTTT. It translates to CASSHYRGTNEKLFF.

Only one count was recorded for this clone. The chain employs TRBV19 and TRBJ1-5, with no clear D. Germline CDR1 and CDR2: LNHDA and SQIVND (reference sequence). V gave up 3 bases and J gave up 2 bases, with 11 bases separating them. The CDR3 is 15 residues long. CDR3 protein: CASSMAGLGNQPQHF. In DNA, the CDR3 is TGTGCCAGTAGTATGGCGGGTTTGGGCAATCAGCCCCAGCATTTT.

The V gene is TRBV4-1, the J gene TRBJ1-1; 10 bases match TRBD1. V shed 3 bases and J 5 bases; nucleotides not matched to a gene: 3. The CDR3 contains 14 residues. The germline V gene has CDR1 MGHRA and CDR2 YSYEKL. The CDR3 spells CASSHRQGATEAFF. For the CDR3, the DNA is TGCGCCAGCAGCCACCGACAGGGGGCTACTGAAGCTTTCTTT.

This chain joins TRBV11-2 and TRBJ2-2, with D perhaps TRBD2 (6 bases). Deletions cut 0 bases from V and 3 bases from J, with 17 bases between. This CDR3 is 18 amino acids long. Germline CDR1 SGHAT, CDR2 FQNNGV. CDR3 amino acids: CASSLDSVGGFYTGELFF. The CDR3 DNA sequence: TGTGCCAGCAGCTTAGATTCGGTTGGGGGGTTCTACACCGGGGAGCTGTTTTTT.

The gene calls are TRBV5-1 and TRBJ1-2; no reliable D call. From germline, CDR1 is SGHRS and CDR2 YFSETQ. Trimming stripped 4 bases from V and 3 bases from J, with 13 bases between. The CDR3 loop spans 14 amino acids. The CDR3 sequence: CASSPSGGDYGYTF. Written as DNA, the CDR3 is TGCGCCAGCAGCCCCAGCGGAGGAGACTATGGCTACACCTTC. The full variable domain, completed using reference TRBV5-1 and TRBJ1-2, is KAGVTQTPRYLIKTRGQQVTLSCSPISGHRSVSWYQQTPGQGLQFLFEYFSETQRNKGNFPGRFSGRQFSNSRSEMNVSTLELGDSALYLCASSPSGGDYGYTFGSGTRLTVV.

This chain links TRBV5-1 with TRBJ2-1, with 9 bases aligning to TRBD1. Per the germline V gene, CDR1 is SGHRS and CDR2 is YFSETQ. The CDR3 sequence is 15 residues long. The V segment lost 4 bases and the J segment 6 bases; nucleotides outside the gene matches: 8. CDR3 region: CASSPDRGLGNEQFF. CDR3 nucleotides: TGCGCCAGCAGCCCGGACAGGGGACTGGGCAATGAGCAGTTCTTC.

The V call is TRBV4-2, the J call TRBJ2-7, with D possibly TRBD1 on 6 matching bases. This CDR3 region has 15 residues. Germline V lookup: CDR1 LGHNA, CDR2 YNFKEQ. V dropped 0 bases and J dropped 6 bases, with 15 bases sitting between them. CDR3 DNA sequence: TGTGCCAGCAGCCAAGAGGCTACGACAGGCCGCGAGCAGTACTTC. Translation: CASSQEATTGREQYF.